These T cell receptor beta chains were read from a single sample in a study of shared clonotypes between healthy human individuals. The repertoire was sequenced with immunoSEQ multiplex PCR; TCRdb's copy has only in-frame clones and lacks some. The table includes 450,000 to 500,000 clones, around four fifths detected once. Sequenced: PBMCs. The receptor source for this set is a woman aged 40 to 49 in good health. Some clones in this sample may be carry-over from other donors' samples. CDR3s include the opening cysteine and the closing phenylalanine or tryptophan. The D gene is left open where the match is weak. Clone size is given for some rows only: seen once, a few or many times, or a class if the clone is expanded.

j_call,v_call,clone_size,d_call,cdr3_aa,cdr3_nt
TRBJ2-7,TRBV11-2,NA,TRBD2,CASSLEPPGLAGVREQYF,TGTGCCAGCAGCTTAGAACCCCCGGGACTAGCGGGGGTCCGCGAGCAGTACTTC
TRBJ2-1,TRBV6-6,NA,NA,CASSLQYNEQFF,TGTGCCAGCAGTTTACAATACAATGAGCAGTTCTTC
TRBJ2-3,TRBV7-9,few,TRBD2,CASSLRGGSDTQYF,TGTGCCAGCAGCTTGCGGGGGGGCTCAGATACGCAGTATTTT
TRBJ2-1,TRBV2,NA,TRBD2,CASSASSGSIDEQFF,TGTGCCAGCAGTGCCTCTAGCGGGAGTATCGATGAGCAGTTCTTC
TRBJ2-1,TRBV4-2,NA,NA,CASSHRQLNEQFF,TGTGCCAGCAGCCATCGCCAGCTTAATGAGCAGTTCTTC
TRBJ2-2,TRBV19,NA,NA,CASSIGRSGSNTGELFF,TGTGCCAGTAGTATAGGCCGGTCCGGGAGTAACACCGGGGAGCTGTTTTTT
TRBJ2-4,TRBV2,NA,NA,CASSLFGAAQNIQYF,TGTGCCAGCAGTCTATTTGGGGCGGCCCAAAACATTCAGTACTTC
TRBJ2-1,TRBV20-1,NA,TRBD1,CSARATGDQFF,TGCAGTGCTAGGGCAACAGGGGACCAGTTCTTC
TRBJ2-7,TRBV6-6,NA,NA,CASRSGGYEQYF,TGTGCCAGCAGAAGCGGAGGCTACGAGCAGTACTTC
TRBJ1-2,TRBV7-9,NA,TRBD1,CASSVGTGNYGYTF,TGTGCCAGCAGCGTCGGGACAGGGAACTATGGCTACACCTTC
TRBJ2-7,TRBV27,many,TRBD2,CASSPSWEGEQYF,TGTGCCAGCAGTCCCTCCTGGGAGGGCGAGCAGTACTTC
TRBJ1-2,TRBV2,few,TRBD1,CASSSGTGTVGGYTF,TGTGCCAGCAGTTCCGGGACAGGGACAGTCGGTGGCTACACCTTC
TRBJ1-1,TRBV18,NA,NA,CASSPTMGNTEAFF,TGTGCTAGCTCACCAACCATGGGGAACACTGAAGCTTTCTTT
TRBJ2-7,TRBV27,once,NA,CASSLYGQLSGQYF,TGTGCCAGCAGTTTATACGGTCAACTATCGGGGCAGTACTTC
TRBJ1-1,TRBV7-3,NA,NA,CASRITVAVARDTEAFF,TGTGCCAGCAGAATCACCGTCGCGGTGGCCAGGGATACTGAAGCTTTCTTT
TRBJ2-3,TRBV9,NA,NA,CASSPGVVAADTQYF,TGTGCCAGCAGCCCCGGGGTGGTAGCGGCAGATACGCAGTATTTT
TRBJ1-3,TRBV21-1,NA,NA,CASRILQHARNTIYF,TGTGCCAGCAGAATACTACAACACGCACGAAACACCATATATTTT
TRBJ2-6,TRBV15,NA,NA,CATSSGTGGSGANVLTF,TGTGCCACCAGCAGTGGAACCGGGGGATCTGGGGCCAACGTCCTGACTTTC
TRBJ2-3,TRBV5-1,NA,NA,CASSPQGMRADTQYF,TGCGCCAGCAGCCCACAGGGCATGAGGGCAGATACGCAGTATTTT
TRBJ1-1,TRBV25-1,NA,NA,CASSGVTEAFF,TGTGCCAGCAGCGGGGTAACTGAAGCTTTCTTT
TRBJ1-5,TRBV5-5,NA,NA,CASSFAPDSNQPQHF,TGTGCCAGCAGCTTCGCCCCGGACAGCAATCAGCCCCAGCATTTT
TRBJ2-1,TRBV5-1,NA,NA,CASSADLKNEQFF,TGCGCCAGCAGCGCGGATCTGAAGAATGAGCAGTTCTTC
TRBJ1-2,TRBV18,NA,TRBD1,CASSLQGAEGYTF,TGTGCCAGCTCACTACAGGGGGCTGAAGGCTACACCTTC
TRBJ2-3,TRBV5-1,many,TRBD1,CASSLWGQGGTDTQYF,TGCGCCAGCAGCTTGTGGGGGCAGGGGGGCACAGATACGCAGTATTTT
TRBJ1-2,TRBV29-1,NA,NA,CTPEGDGYTF,TGCACCCCGGAAGGGGATGGCTACACCTTC
TRBJ2-3,TRBV5-1,NA,TRBD1,CASSWTGPSTDTQYF,TGCGCCAGCAGCTGGACAGGGCCCAGCACAGATACGCAGTATTTT
TRBJ2-2,TRBV19,NA,NA,CASSIAGATGELFF,TGTGCCAGTAGTATAGCGGGGGCGACCGGGGAGCTGTTTTTT
TRBJ1-1,TRBV11-3,NA,NA,CASSLFQGTEAFF,TGTGCCAGCAGCTTATTTCAGGGTACTGAAGCTTTCTTT
TRBJ2-1,TRBV21-1,NA,NA,CASSQGGTNQNEQFF,TGTGCCAGCAGCCAGGGCGGGACAAACCAGAATGAGCAGTTCTTC
TRBJ2-1,TRBV28,few,TRBD2,CASATSVYNEQFF,TGTGCCAGCGCAACTAGCGTATACAATGAGCAGTTCTTC
TRBJ2-7,TRBV11-2,NA,TRBD2,CASSQGLAATYEQYF,TGTGCCAGCAGCCAGGGACTAGCGGCCACCTACGAGCAGTACTTC
TRBJ2-2,TRBV5-5,NA,TRBD1,CASSLRQGVTGELFF,TGTGCCAGCAGCTTGAGACAGGGCGTCACCGGGGAGCTGTTTTTT
TRBJ2-5,TRBV28,once,NA,CASSLSGTWETQYF,TGTGCCAGCAGCCTCAGCGGGACATGGGAGACCCAGTACTTC
TRBJ2-7,TRBV11-2,NA,TRBD1,CASSPRGQGYYEQYF,TGTGCCAGCAGCCCCCGGGGACAGGGCTACTACGAGCAGTACTTC
TRBJ2-6,TRBV28,NA,NA,CASSGPQISGANVLTF,TGTGCCAGCAGCGGACCGCAAATCTCTGGGGCCAACGTCCTGACTTTC
TRBJ2-5,TRBV7-8,NA,NA,CASSSYRSETQYF,TGTGCCAGCAGCTCATACAGAAGCGAGACCCAGTACTTC
TRBJ1-6,TRBV2,NA,TRBD1,CATGTGNSPLHF,TGTGCCACGGGGACAGGCAATTCACCCCTCCACTTT
TRBJ2-7,TRBV6-6,NA,TRBD1,CASNLRGQGISEQYF,TGTGCCAGCAACCTCCGGGGACAGGGGATCTCCGAGCAGTACTTC
TRBJ2-5,TRBV7-8,NA,TRBD2,CASRTLLAGGGETQYF,TGTGCCAGCAGGACTCTCCTAGCGGGAGGCGGTGAGACCCAGTACTTC
TRBJ1-5,TRBV6-6,NA,TRBD1,CASSLQGNQPQHF,TGTGCCAGCAGTTTACAGGGGAATCAGCCCCAGCATTTT
TRBJ1-2,TRBV27,few,NA,CASSLRGGWGYGYTF,TGTGCCAGCAGTTTACGGGGGGGATGGGGCTATGGCTACACCTTC
TRBJ1-1,TRBV20-1,NA,NA,CSVWKQGAAFF,TGCAGTGTTTGGAAACAGGGAGCAGCTTTCTTT
TRBJ2-7,TRBV5-6,NA,NA,CASSLVAGLVGEQYF,TGTGCCAGCAGCTTGGTCGCGGGACTGGTTGGTGAGCAGTACTTC
TRBJ1-2,TRBV6-5,once,TRBD1,CASSSDRFLGYTF,TGTGCCAGCAGTTCGGACAGGTTTCTTGGCTACACCTTC
TRBJ2-2,TRBV7-2,NA,NA,CASSLERDGELFF,TGTGCCAGCAGCTTAGAACGGGACGGCGAGCTGTTTTTT
TRBJ2-1,TRBV5-4,NA,NA,CASSSRGWGEQFF,TGTGCCAGCAGCTCCCGAGGGTGGGGTGAGCAGTTCTTC